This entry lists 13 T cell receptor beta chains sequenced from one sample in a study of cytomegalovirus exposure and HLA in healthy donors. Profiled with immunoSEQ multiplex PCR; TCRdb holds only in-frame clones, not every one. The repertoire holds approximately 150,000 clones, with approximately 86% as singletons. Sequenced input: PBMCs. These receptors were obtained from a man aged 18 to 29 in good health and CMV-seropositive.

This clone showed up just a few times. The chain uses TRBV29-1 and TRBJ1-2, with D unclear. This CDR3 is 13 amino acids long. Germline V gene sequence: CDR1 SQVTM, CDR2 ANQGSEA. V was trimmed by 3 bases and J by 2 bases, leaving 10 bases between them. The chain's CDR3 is CSVERVGNYGYTF. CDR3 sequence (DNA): TGCAGCGTTGAGCGGGTTGGGAACTATGGCTACACCTTC. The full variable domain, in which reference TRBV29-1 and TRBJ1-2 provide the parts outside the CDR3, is SAVISQKPSRDICQRGTSLTIQCQVDSQVTMMFWYRQQPGQSLTLIATANQGSEATYESGFVIDKFPISRPNLTFSTLTVSNMSPEDSSIYLCSVERVGNYGYTFGSGTRLTVV.

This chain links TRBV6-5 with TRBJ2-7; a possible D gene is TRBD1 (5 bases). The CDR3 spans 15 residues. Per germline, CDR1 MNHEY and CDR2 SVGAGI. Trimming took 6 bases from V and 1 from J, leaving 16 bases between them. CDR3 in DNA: TGTGCCAGCAGAAACGGACACCTACCTTCCTACGAGCAGTACTTC. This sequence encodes CASRNGHLPSYEQYF.

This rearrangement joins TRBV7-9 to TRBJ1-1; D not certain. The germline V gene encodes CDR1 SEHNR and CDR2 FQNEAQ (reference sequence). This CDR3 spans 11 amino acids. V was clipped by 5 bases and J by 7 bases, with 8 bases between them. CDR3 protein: CASSPFYEAFF. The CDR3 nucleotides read TGTGCCAGCAGCCCTTTTTATGAAGCTTTCTTT.

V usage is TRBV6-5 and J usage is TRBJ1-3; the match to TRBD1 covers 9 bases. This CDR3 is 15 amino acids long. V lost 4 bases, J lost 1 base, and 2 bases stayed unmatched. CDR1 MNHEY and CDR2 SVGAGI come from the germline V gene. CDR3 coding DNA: TGTGCCAGCAGTTCGACAGGGGGGTCTGGAAACACCATATATTTT. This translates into CASSSTGGSGNTIYF.

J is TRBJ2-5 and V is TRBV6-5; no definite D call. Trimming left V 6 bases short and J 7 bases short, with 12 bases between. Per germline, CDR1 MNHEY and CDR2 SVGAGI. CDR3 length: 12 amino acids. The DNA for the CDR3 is TGTGCCAGCAGCAAACGCGGAAGGACCCAGTACTTC. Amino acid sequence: CASSKRGRTQYF.

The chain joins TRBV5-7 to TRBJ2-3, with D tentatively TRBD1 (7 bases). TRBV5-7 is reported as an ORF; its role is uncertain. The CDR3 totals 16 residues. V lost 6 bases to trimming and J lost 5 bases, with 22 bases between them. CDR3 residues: CASTSTDRAGGDTQYF. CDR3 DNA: TGTGCCAGCACCTCCACTGACAGGGCCGGGGGAGATACGCAGTATTTT.

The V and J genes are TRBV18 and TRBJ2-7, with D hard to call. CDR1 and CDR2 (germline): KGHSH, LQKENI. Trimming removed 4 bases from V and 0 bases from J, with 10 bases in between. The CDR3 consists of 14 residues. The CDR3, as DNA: TGTGCCAGCTCACAAATCTCAGGCTCCTACGAGCAGTACTTC. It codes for CASSQISGSYEQYF.

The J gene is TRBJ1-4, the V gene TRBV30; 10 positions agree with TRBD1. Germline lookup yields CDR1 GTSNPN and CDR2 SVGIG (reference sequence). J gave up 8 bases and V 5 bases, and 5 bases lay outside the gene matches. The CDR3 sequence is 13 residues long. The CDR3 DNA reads TGTGCCTGGGGGACAGGGGCAGGAGAAAAACTGTTTTTT. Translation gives CAWGTGAGEKLFF.

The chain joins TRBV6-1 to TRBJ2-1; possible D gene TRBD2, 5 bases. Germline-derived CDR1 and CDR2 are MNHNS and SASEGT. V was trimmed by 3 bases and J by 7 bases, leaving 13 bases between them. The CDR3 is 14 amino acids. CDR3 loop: CASSDPQGGNEQFF. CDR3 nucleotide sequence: TGTGCCAGCAGTGACCCACAAGGCGGGAATGAGCAGTTCTTC.

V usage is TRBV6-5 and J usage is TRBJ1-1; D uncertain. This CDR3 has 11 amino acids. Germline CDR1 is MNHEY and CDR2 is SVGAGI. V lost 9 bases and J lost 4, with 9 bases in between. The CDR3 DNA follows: TGTGCCAGTTGGTCGGGCACTGAAGCTTTCTTT. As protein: CASWSGTEAFF.

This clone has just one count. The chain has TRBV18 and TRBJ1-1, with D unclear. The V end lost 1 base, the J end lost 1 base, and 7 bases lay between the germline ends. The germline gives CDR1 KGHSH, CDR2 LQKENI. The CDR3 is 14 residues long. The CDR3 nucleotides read TGTGCCAGCTCACCACGGGCAGGGAACACTGAAGCTTTCTTT. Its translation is CASSPRAGNTEAFF.

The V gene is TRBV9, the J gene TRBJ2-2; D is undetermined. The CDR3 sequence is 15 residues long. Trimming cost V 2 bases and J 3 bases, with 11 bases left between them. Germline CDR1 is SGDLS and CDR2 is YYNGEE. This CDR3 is CASSVSTIHTGELFF. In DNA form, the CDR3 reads TGTGCCAGCAGCGTTTCGACAATCCACACCGGGGAGCTGTTTTTT. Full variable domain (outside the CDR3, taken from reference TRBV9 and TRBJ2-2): DSGVTQTPKHLITATGQRVTLRCSPRSGDLSVYWYQQSLDQGLQFLIQYYNGEERAKGNILERFSAQQFPDLHSELNLSSLELGDSALYFCASSVSTIHTGELFFGEGSRLTVL.

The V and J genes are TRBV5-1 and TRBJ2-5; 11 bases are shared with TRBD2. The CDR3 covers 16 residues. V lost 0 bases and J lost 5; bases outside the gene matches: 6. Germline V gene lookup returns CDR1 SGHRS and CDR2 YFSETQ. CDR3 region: CASSLDSGGAWETQYF. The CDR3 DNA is TGCGCCAGCAGCTTGGATAGCGGGGGGGCCTGGGAGACCCAGTACTTC.